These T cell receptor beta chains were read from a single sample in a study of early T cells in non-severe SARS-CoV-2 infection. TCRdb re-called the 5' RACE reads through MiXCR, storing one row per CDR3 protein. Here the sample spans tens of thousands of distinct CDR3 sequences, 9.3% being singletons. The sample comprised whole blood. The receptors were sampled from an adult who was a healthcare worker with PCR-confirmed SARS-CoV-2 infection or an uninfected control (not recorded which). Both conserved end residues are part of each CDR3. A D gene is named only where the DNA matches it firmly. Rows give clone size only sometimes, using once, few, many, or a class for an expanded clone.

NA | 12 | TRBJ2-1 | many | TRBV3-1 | CASSQGGNEQFF | TGTGCCAGCAGCCAGGGGGGAAATGAGCAGTTCTTC
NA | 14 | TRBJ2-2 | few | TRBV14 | CATSGRTHTGELFF | TGTGCCACCTCCGGAAGGACTCACACCGGGGAGCTGTTTTTT
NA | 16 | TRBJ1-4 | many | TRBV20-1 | CSASDSRWASNEKLFF | TGCAGTGCTAGTGATTCCCGGTGGGCCTCTAATGAAAAACTGTTTTTT
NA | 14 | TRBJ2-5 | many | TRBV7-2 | CASSLDYTRETQYF | TGTGCCAGCAGCCTTGACTACACCCGAGAGACCCAGTACTTC
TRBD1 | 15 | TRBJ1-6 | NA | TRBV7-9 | CASSAIRDRPSPLHF | TGTGCCAGCAGCGCCATCCGGGACAGACCTTCACCCCTCCACTTT
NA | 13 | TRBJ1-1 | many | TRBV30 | CAWSVYRNTEAFF | TGTGCCTGGAGTGTTTATAGGAACACTGAAGCTTTCTTT
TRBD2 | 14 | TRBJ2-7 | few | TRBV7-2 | CASSLRLAGNEQYF | TGTGCCAGCAGCTTAAGGCTAGCGGGGAACGAGCAGTACTTC
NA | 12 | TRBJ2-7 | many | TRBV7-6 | CASSSFGAEQYF | TGTGCCAGCAGCTCCTTTGGAGCCGAGCAGTACTTC
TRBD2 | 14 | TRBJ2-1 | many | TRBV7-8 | CASGPRLAYNEQFF | TGTGCCAGCGGCCCTCGACTAGCGTACAATGAGCAGTTCTTC
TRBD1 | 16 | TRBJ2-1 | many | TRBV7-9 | CASSPPGTGGINEQFF | TGTGCCAGCAGCCCACCCGGGACAGGGGGCATCAATGAGCAGTTCTTC
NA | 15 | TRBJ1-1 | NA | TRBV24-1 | CATTLIQEMNTEAFF | TGTGCCACCACCCTTATACAGGAAATGAACACTGAAGCTTTCTTT
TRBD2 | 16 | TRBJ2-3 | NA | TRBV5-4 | CASSRGTSGDTDTQYF | TGTGCCAGCAGCCGAGGGACTAGCGGGGATACAGATACGCAGTATTTT
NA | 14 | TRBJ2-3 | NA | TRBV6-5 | CASSDTGRTDTQYF | TGTGCCAGCAGTGATACGGGGCGCACAGATACGCAGTATTTT
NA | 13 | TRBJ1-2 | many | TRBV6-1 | CASRETVDYGYTF | TGTGCCAGCAGGGAAACAGTGGACTATGGCTACACCTTC
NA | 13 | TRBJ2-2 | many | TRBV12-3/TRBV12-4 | CASILGAAGELFF | TGTGCCAGCATCCTGGGAGCGGCCGGGGAGCTGTTTTTT
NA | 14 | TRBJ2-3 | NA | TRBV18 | CASSPPSGIDTQYF | TGTGCCAGCTCACCGCCGTCAGGGATAGATACGCAGTATTTT
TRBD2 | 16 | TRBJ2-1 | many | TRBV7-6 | CASSSRPSGAYNEQFF | TGTGCCAGCAGCTCTCGCCCTAGCGGGGCCTACAATGAGCAGTTCTTC
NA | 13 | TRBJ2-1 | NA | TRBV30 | CAWSEDADNEQFF | TGTGCCTGGAGTGAGGACGCAGACAATGAGCAGTTCTTC
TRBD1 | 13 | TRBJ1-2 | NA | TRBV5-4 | CASSGKTGDGYTF | TGTGCCAGCAGCGGAAAGACAGGGGATGGCTACACCTTC
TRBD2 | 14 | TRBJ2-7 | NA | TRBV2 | CASSGWTSGGEQYF | TGTGCCAGCAGTGGATGGACTAGCGGGGGGGAGCAGTACTTC
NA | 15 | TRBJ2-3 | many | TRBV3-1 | CASSPQGGATDTQYF | TGTGCCAGCAGCCCACAGGGGGGGGCCACAGATACGCAGTATTTT
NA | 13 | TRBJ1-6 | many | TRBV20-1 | CSAQRSFNSPLHF | TGCAGTGCCCAGCGCTCTTTTAATTCACCCCTCCACTTT
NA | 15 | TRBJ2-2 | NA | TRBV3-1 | CASSSSRQNTGELFF | TGTGCCAGCAGCTCCAGCAGGCAAAACACCGGGGAGCTGTTTTTT
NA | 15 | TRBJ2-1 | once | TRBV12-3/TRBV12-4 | CASSLGGALYNEQFF | TGTGCCAGCAGTTTAGGGGGCGCCCTTTACAATGAGCAGTTCTTC
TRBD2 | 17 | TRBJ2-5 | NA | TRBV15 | CATSIRFGLAGGETQYF | TGTGCCACCAGCATTCGGTTCGGACTAGCGGGGGGTGAGACCCAGTACTTC
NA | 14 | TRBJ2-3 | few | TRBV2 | CASSPVLGTDTQYF | TGTGCCAGCAGCCCCGTTCTAGGAACAGATACGCAGTATTTT
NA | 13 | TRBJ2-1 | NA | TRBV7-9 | CASSLFGHPTQGF | TGTGCCAGCAGCTTATTCGGGCACCCCACCCAAGGCTTC
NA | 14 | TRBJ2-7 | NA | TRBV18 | CASSPTSRNYEQYF | TGTGCCAGCTCCCCAACTTCGCGGAACTACGAGCAGTACTTC
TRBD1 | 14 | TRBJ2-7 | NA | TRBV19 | CASSMSGGDYEQYF | TGTGCCAGTAGTATGTCAGGGGGAGACTACGAGCAGTACTTC
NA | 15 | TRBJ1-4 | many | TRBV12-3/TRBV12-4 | CASSPQTGENEKLFF | TGTGCCAGCAGTCCCCAGACAGGAGAGAATGAAAAACTGTTTTTT
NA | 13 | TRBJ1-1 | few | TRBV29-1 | CSVEASRNTEAFF | TGCAGCGTTGAGGCAAGTAGGAACACTGAAGCTTTCTTT
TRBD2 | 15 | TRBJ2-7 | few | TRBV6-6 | CASSYGEGRYYEQYF | TGTGCCAGCAGTTACGGGGAGGGGAGGTACTACGAGCAGTACTTC
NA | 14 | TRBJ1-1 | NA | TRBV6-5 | CASSYNRGNTEAFF | TGTGCCAGCAGTTACAATAGGGGGAACACTGAAGCTTTCTTT
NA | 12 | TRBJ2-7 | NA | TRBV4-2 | CASSHDPGEQYF | TGTGCCAGCAGCCATGACCCGGGCGAGCAGTACTTC
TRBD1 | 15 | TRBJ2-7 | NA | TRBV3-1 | CASSLTGGHEREQYF | TGTGCCAGCAGCCTAACAGGGGGACATGAGAGAGAGCAGTACTTC
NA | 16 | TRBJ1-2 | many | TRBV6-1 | CASSEERIRVLGGYTF | TGTGCCAGCAGTGAAGAGCGAATCCGCGTTTTAGGCGGCTACACCTTC
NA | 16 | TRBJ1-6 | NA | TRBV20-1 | CSARDLARQDHEPLHF | TGCAGTGCTAGAGATCTAGCCCGGCAGGACCACGAACCCCTCCACTTT
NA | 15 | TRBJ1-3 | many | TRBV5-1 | CASSATGGEGNTIYF | TGCGCCAGCAGCGCGACAGGAGGTGAAGGAAACACCATATATTTT
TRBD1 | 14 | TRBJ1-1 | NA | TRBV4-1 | CASSQWDRAPEAFF | TGCGCCAGCAGCCAGTGGGACAGGGCCCCTGAAGCTTTCTTT
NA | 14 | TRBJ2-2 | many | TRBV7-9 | CASGRTANTGELFF | TGTGCCAGCGGGCGTACAGCGAACACCGGGGAGCTGTTTTTT
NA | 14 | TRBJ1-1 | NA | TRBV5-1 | CASSRDPGATEAFF | TGCGCCAGCAGCCGAGACCCAGGGGCAACTGAAGCTTTCTTT
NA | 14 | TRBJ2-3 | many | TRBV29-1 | CSALQPLAGDTQYF | TGCAGCGCCTTACAGCCGTTGGCGGGAGATACGCAGTATTTT
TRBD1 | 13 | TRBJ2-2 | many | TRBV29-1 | CSVDRVGTGELFF | TGCAGCGTCGACAGGGTTGGCACCGGGGAGCTGTTTTTT
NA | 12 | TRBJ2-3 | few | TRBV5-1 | CASSTGVDTQYF | TGCGCCAGCAGCACGGGGGTGGATACGCAGTATTTT
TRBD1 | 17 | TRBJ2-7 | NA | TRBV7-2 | CASSLGTGGVGSYEQYF | TGTGCCAGCAGCTTGGGGACAGGGGGCGTCGGTAGCTACGAGCAGTACTTC
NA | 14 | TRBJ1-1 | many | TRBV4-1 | CASSQDPQPSEAFF | TGCGCCAGCAGCCAAGATCCACAGCCTAGCGAAGCTTTCTTT
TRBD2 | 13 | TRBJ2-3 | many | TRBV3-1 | CASSQELARTQYF | TGTGCCAGCAGCCAAGAACTAGCGCGTACGCAGTATTTT
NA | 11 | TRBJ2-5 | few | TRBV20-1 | CSAGQQETQYF | TGCAGTGCTGGACAGCAAGAGACCCAGTACTTC
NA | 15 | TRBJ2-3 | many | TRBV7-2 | CASSLQGVGTDTQYF | TGTGCCAGCAGCTTACAAGGCGTGGGCACAGATACGCAGTATTTT
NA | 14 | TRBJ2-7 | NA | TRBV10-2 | CASSDWGGEREQYF | TGCGCCAGCAGTGACTGGGGCGGGGAGAGGGAGCAGTACTTC
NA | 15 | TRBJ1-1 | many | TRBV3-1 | CASSPHRVQNTEAFF | TGTGCCAGCAGCCCTCACAGGGTTCAGAACACTGAAGCTTTCTTT
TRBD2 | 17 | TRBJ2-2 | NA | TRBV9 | CASSVAPLAAGTGELFF | TGTGCCAGCAGCGTAGCTCCCCTAGCGGCGGGCACCGGGGAGCTGTTTTTT
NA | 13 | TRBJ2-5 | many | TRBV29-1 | CSVVPTSTETQYF | TGCAGCGTTGTCCCAACTAGCACCGAGACCCAGTACTTC
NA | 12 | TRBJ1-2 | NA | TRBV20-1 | CSAFQYGYGYTF | TGCAGTGCTTTCCAGTACGGGTATGGCTACACCTTC